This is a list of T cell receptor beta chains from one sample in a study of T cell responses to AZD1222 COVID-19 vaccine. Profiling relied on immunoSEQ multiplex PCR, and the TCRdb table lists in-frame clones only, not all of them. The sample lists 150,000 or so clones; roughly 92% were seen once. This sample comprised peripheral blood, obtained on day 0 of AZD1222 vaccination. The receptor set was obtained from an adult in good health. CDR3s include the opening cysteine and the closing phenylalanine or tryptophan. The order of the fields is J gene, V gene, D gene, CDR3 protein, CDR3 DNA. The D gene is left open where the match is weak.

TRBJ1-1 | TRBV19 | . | CASSIGTVNTEAFF | TGTGCCAGTAGTATAGGGACGGTGAACACTGAAGCTTTCTTT
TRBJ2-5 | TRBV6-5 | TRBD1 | CASSYSRAGGRETQYF | TGTGCCAGCAGTTACTCCCGGGCAGGGGGCAGAGAGACCCAGTACTTC
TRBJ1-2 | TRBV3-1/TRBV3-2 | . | CASSQGVEGNYGYTF | TGTGCCAGCAGCCAAGGGGTGGAGGGTAACTATGGCTACACCTTC
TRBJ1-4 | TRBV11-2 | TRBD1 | CASSLGLGQGNEKLFF | TGTGCCAGCAGCTTAGGATTGGGACAGGGAAATGAAAAACTGTTTTTT
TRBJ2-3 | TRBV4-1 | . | CASSQRPTGLYTDTQYF | TGCGCCAGCAGCCAAAGGCCGACAGGCCTTTACACAGATACGCAGTATTTT
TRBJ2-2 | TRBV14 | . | CASSQGGTGELFF | TGTGCCAGCAGCCAAGGGGGCACCGGGGAGCTGTTTTTT
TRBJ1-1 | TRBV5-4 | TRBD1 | CASRGDSGTEAFF | TGTGCCAGCAGGGGGGACAGCGGGACTGAAGCTTTCTTT
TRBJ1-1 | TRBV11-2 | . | CASSFTTTTAAFF | TGTGCCAGCAGCTTTACCACGACGACGGCCGCTTTCTTT
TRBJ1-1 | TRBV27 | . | CASMAPANTEAFF | TGTGCCAGCATGGCTCCGGCGAACACTGAAGCTTTCTTT
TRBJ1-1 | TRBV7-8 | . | CASSLVGSTEAFF | TGTGCCAGCAGCTTAGTAGGTAGCACTGAAGCTTTCTTT
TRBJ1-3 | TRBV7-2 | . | CASSLVPLGPGSGNTIYF | TGTGCCAGCAGCTTAGTCCCCCTTGGGCCGGGCTCTGGAAACACCATATATTTT
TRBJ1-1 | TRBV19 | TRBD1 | CASSIKGPDRARTEAFF | TGTGCCAGTAGTATTAAGGGGCCAGACAGGGCGCGCACTGAAGCTTTCTTT
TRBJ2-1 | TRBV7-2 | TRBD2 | CASSPQGGRVYEQFF | TGTGCCAGCAGCCCTCAGGGCGGGAGAGTCTATGAGCAGTTCTTC
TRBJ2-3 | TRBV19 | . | CASSTGMNTDTQYF | TGTGCCAGCTCAACCGGGATGAACACAGATACGCAGTATTTT